This TCR beta chain was identified during a study of blood T cells in healthy people across ages. Study-level findings and limits: CMV status of donors was not determined, possibly confounding expanded clonotype changes.

Using a J-beta primer mix together with a sample-barcoded 5' primer, a second PCR was run for roughly 6 to 12 cycles. One entry per CDR3 protein results from TCRdb running MiXCR on the 5' RACE reads. The data contain roughly 680,000 distinct CDR3 sequences, about 51% of them singletons. Comment on this clonotype: Its antigen is unknown.

This CDR3 spans 15 amino acids. The V and J ends lost 1 base and 7 bases, in that order; junction bases with no gene match: 4. Germline CDR1 and CDR2: SEHNR and FQNEAQ (reference sequence). Sequencing input: blood. The receptor was isolated from an elderly woman in good health. The genes are TRBV7-9 and TRBJ1-6; TRBD1 aligns across 7 bases. CDR3 nucleotide sequence: TGTGCCAGCAGCTTAGGAGGGGGCGGAAATTCACCCCTCCACTTT. Encoded protein: CASSLGGGGNSPLHF. The entire variable domain, with the rest obtained from reference TRBV7-9 and TRBJ1-6, is as follows: DTGVSQNPRHKITKRGQNVTFRCDPISEHNRLYWYRQTLGQGPEFLTYFQNEAQLEKSRLLSDRFSAERPKGSFSTLEIQRTEQGDSAMYLCASSLGGGGNSPLHFGNGTRLTVT.